Each of the 26 T cell receptor beta chains below was sequenced from the same sample in a study of blood T cell repertoires in COVID-19 (dated by TCRdb to the early 2020s). Receptor libraries were prepared by the immunoSEQ multiplex PCR assay. TCRdb obtained this table from immuneACCESS and retained in-frame rearrangements with V and J assigned. These tables miss some clones; where compared with another copy, unresolved V genes account for less than half of the shortfall, and the remainder is unexplained. The sample table records tens of thousands of clones; approximately 78% of these occur just once. Jointly, the top ten make up about 9.1% of the sample. Sequenced sample: peripheral blood. These receptor sequences come from a human donor in a cohort sampled during active COVID-19.

CDR3 nucleotides: TGTGCCAGCAGCTTGACAGGGGGAAACACCATATATTTT. This codes for CASSLTGGNTIYF. The rearrangement uses TRBV5-6 and TRBJ1-3, with D perhaps TRBD1 (6 bases). V was pared by 1 base and J by 4 bases, with 6 bases between. Per the germline V gene, CDR1 is SGHDT and CDR2 is YYEEEE. The CDR3 runs 13 residues. The complete variable domain, with remaining parts taken from reference TRBV5-6 and TRBJ1-3, reads DAGVTQSPTHLIKTRGQQVTLRCSPKSGHDTVSWYQQALGQGPQFIFQYYEEEERQRGNFPDRFSGHQFPNYSSELNVNALLLGDSALYLCASSLTGGNTIYFGEGSWLTVV.

This chain uses TRBV6-6 with TRBJ1-2; 8 nucleotides agree with TRBD1. V lost 5 bases and J lost 3; bases outside the gene matches: 8. The germline V gene has CDR1 MNHNY and CDR2 SVGAGI (reference sequence). CDR3 size: 15 residues. DNA of the CDR3: TGTGCCAGCAGTACCCCACAGGGGGTTCACTATGGCTACACCTTC. As protein: CASSTPQGVHYGYTF.

CDR3 residues: CASSPGTDHSPLHF. CDR3 coding DNA: TGTGCCAGCAGCCCCGGGACAGACCATTCACCCCTCCACTTT. J is TRBJ1-6 and V is TRBV9; the match to TRBD1 covers 7 bases. V lost 4 bases, J lost 8 bases, and 6 bases stayed unmatched. CDR1 SGDLS and CDR2 YYNGEE come from the germline V gene. This CDR3 is built from 14 residues.

CDR3 amino acids: CASSSDRKETQYF. The CDR3 DNA sequence: TGCGCCAGCAGCTCCGACAGGAAAGAGACCCAGTACTTC. The genes are TRBV5-1 and TRBJ2-5; D might be TRBD1 (6 bases). Looked up from germline, CDR1 is SGHRS and CDR2 is YFSETQ. V was trimmed by 3 bases and J by 3 bases, leaving 9 bases between them. The CDR3 sequence is 13 residues long.

The rearrangement joins TRBV5-6 to TRBJ2-5; 8 bases map to TRBD1. The CDR3 contains 16 residues. V shed 1 base and J 1 base; nucleotides not matched to a gene: 6. Germline-derived CDR1 and CDR2 are SGHDT and YYEEEE. This chain's CDR3 is CASSLKGRGPQETQYF. In nucleotides, the CDR3 is TGTGCCAGCAGCTTGAAGGGCAGGGGGCCCCAAGAGACCCAGTACTTC.

The chain couples TRBV7-9 to TRBJ1-1; D remains ambiguous. The CDR3 is 13 amino acids. The germline gives CDR1 SEHNR, CDR2 FQNEAQ (reference sequence). The V end lost 1 base, the J end lost 6 bases, and 9 bases lay between the germline ends. CDR3 sequence: CASSLGGPAEAFF. CDR3 DNA sequence: TGTGCCAGCAGCTTAGGAGGGCCCGCTGAAGCTTTCTTT.

The chain has TRBV6-5 and TRBJ2-5, with a possible D match to TRBD1 (5 bases). The germline CDR1 and CDR2 sequences are MNHEY and SVGAGI. This CDR3 spans 12 amino acids. V was trimmed by 6 bases and J by 4 bases, leaving 9 bases between them. Here the CDR3 DNA reads TGTGCCAGCAGGCAGGGTTCAGAGACCCAGTACTTC. Translated: CASRQGSETQYF.

The chain joins TRBV28 to TRBJ1-1, with a possible D match to TRBD1 (6 bases). Trimming stripped 6 bases from V and 5 bases from J, with 19 bases between. The CDR3 is 15 amino acids. Germline CDR1 is MDHEN and CDR2 is SYDVKM. The CDR3 DNA follows: TGTGCCAGCAGACCCCCAAGGGGGATGTTTACTGAAGCTTTCTTT. Its translation is CASRPPRGMFTEAFF.

A few counts support this clone. The chain links TRBV7-9 to TRBJ1-1, with a weak D call TRBD1 (6 bases). Germline assignment: CDR1 SEHNR and CDR2 FQNEAQ (reference sequence). The CDR3 sequence is 15 residues long. V was shortened by 4 bases and J by 5 bases, with 17 bases between the two germline ends. The CDR3 protein is CASSSTSGVGTEAFF. The DNA of the CDR3 is TGTGCCAGCAGCTCCACTTCAGGGGTGGGGACTGAAGCTTTCTTT.

In this sample, this clone turned up once. The CDR3 DNA reads TGTGCCAGCACCGGCGGTGGCGGGAGCTTCCAAGAGACCCAGTACTTC. Translated: CASTGGGGSFQETQYF. The chain recombines TRBV25-1 with TRBJ2-5; 7 nucleotides align to TRBD2. This CDR3 is built from 16 residues. Looked up from germline, CDR1 is MGHDK and CDR2 is SYGVNS. J was trimmed by 1 base and V by 7 bases; bases with no gene match: 12.

This clone appeared once. The chain is built from TRBV3-1 (or the pseudogene TRBV3-2) and TRBJ1-2, with TRBD1 matching 11 bases. Germline V gene data show CDR1 as LGHDT and CDR2 as YNNKEL (reference sequence). V lost 4 bases and J lost 4; bases outside the gene matches: 5. CDR3 length: 15 residues. The CDR3 sequence: CASSPGQGGTYGYTF. For the CDR3, the DNA is TGTGCCAGCAGCCCGGGACAGGGGGGCACCTATGGCTACACCTTC.

This chain joins TRBV4-1 and TRBJ2-7; D gene uncertain. Trimming took off 0 bases at V and 0 bases at J, with 9 bases between the two ends. The CDR3 length is 15 residues. CDR1 is MGHRA and CDR2 is YSYEKL in the germline V gene. In DNA form, the CDR3 reads TGCGCCAGCAGCCAAGAAAGGAGAGCCTCCTACGAGCAGTACTTC. This sequence encodes CASSQERRASYEQYF.

The V and J genes are TRBV10-3 and TRBJ2-3; 8 bases agree with TRBD2. Germline CDR1 ENHRY, CDR2 SYGVKD. This CDR3 comprises 16 residues. The ends lost 3 bases at V and 6 bases at J; junction bases unmatched: 11. The CDR3 sequence: CAISDSGEGWEDTQYF. CDR3 in DNA: TGTGCCATCAGTGATAGCGGGGAGGGCTGGGAGGATACGCAGTATTTT.

The genes are TRBV12-3 or TRBV12-4 and TRBJ2-1; D ambiguous. Trimming removed 2 bases at V and 1 base at J, with 3 bases between. The CDR3 consists of 13 residues. The CDR3 DNA sequence: TGTGCCAGCAGTTTAATATCCTACAATGAGCAGTTCTTC. It specifies CASSLISYNEQFF.

This clone was seen more than once but under ten times. The chain is built from TRBV5-6 and TRBJ1-2, with 8 bases fitting TRBD1. Germline trimming cut 1 base from V and 5 bases from J; bases unmatched to any gene: 10. Germline V gene data show CDR1 as SGHDT and CDR2 as YYEEEE. CDR3 length: 16 amino acids. CDR3 protein: CASSLPGQVGFYGYTF. For the CDR3, the DNA is TGTGCCAGCAGCTTGCCGGGACAGGTGGGATTTTATGGCTACACCTTC.

This clone was observed a single time. CDR3 in DNA: TGTGCCAGCAGCTTAGGCCCCTCTAATTCACCCCTCCACTTT. This gives the protein CASSLGPSNSPLHF. The chain carries TRBV13 and TRBJ1-6; D remains unclear. CDR3 length: 14 amino acids. The V end was cut by 0 bases, the J end by 6 bases, with 6 bases between. In germline, CDR1 is PRHDT, CDR2 FYEKMQ (reference sequence).

The chain has TRBV6-6 and TRBJ2-1; 13 nucleotides align to TRBD2. The length of the CDR3 is 16 residues. CDR1 is MNHNY and CDR2 is SVGAGI in the germline V gene (reference sequence). The junction had 5 bases not matched to a gene; V was cut back by 0 bases and J by 9 bases. The CDR3 spells CASSYSGLAGRSEQFF. The CDR3 DNA reads as TGTGCCAGCAGTTACTCGGGACTAGCGGGAAGGAGTGAGCAGTTCTTC.

The rearrangement uses TRBV14 and TRBJ2-5; a possible D gene is TRBD2 (6 bases). Trimming shortened V by 1 base and J by 2 bases, and 11 bases separated the two germline ends. This CDR3 has 15 amino acids. CDR1 SGHDN and CDR2 FVKESK come from the germline V gene. CDR3 protein: CASSQVGGTQETQYF. Written as DNA, the CDR3 is TGTGCCAGCAGCCAAGTTGGCGGGACTCAAGAGACCCAGTACTTC.

J is TRBJ1-2 and V is TRBV29-1; no definite D call. From germline, CDR1 is SQVTM and CDR2 ANQGSEA. This CDR3 comprises 15 residues. Trimming stripped 3 bases from V and 4 bases from J, with 18 bases between. Here the CDR3 reads CSVEIGAEGFYGYTF. DNA of the CDR3: TGCAGCGTTGAGATTGGAGCGGAGGGCTTCTATGGCTACACCTTC.

This clone has only one observation. The rearrangement links TRBV12-3 or TRBV12-4 to TRBJ1-1, with 7 bases that match TRBD1. The length of the CDR3 is 13 residues. V shed 5 bases and J 8 bases; nucleotides not matched to a gene: 8. DNA for the CDR3: TGTGCCAGCAGTCGGGACAGAATGAAGGAAGCTTTCTTT. Translating gives CASSRDRMKEAFF.

The rearrangement uses TRBV12-3 or TRBV12-4 and TRBJ2-1; 7 bases align to TRBD2. Trimming removed 8 bases from V and 2 bases from J; junction bases left unmatched: 3. This CDR3 region has 13 residues. CDR3 nucleotide sequence: TGTGCCAGCTGGGGGGGGGCCTACAATGAGCAGTTCTTC. Translated: CASWGGAYNEQFF.

The chain is built from TRBV6-5 and TRBJ1-2; 8 bases agree with TRBD1. The CDR3 consists of 14 residues. CDR1 is MNHEY and CDR2 is SVGAGI in the germline V gene. V dropped 6 bases and J dropped 4; count of bases not matched to a gene: 7. The CDR3 DNA reads TGTGCCAGCAGGCCGGGACAGGACCCCTATGGCTACACCTTC. Translation: CASRPGQDPYGYTF.

V usage is TRBV19 and J usage is TRBJ1-5; TRBD1 matches 10 bases. CDR3 size: 14 residues. J was trimmed by 8 bases and V by 4 bases; bases with no gene match: 5. CDR1 is LNHDA, CDR2 SQIVND, per germline (reference sequence). The CDR3 DNA reads TGTGCCAGTAGTACGACAGGGGGCCTGGAGCCCCAGCATTTT. Translation: CASSTTGGLEPQHF. The whole variable domain, remainder taken from reference TRBV19 and TRBJ1-5, is DGGITQSPKYLFRKEGQNVTLSCEQNLNHDAMYWYRQDPGQGLRLIYYSQIVNDFQKGDIAEGYSVSREKKESFPLTVTSAQKNPTAFYLCASSTTGGLEPQHFGDGTRLSIL.

The V and J genes are TRBV28 and TRBJ1-2; no reliable D call. Germline values: CDR1 MDHEN, CDR2 SYDVKM. Trimming took 4 bases from V and 1 from J, leaving 4 bases between them. This CDR3 spans 12 amino acids. DNA for the CDR3: TGTGCCAGCAGTTCAATTAACTATGGCTACACCTTC. Its protein product is CASSSINYGYTF.

V usage is TRBV14 and J usage is TRBJ2-1; 14 bases are shared with TRBD2. Germline-derived CDR1 and CDR2 are SGHDN and FVKESK. The CDR3 spans 13 residues. The J segment lost 11 bases and the V segment lost 7 bases, leaving 4 bases of the junction unmatched. CDR3 sequence (DNA): TGTGCCAGCATGGGACTAGCGGGAGAGAAGCAGTTCTTC. Translating gives CASMGLAGEKQFF.

The J gene is TRBJ2-7, the V gene TRBV28; possible D gene TRBD1, 6 bases. With 5 bases removed from V and 2 bases from J, the gap between germline ends came to 13 bases. CDR3 length equals 14 residues. Germline V gene lookup returns CDR1 MDHEN and CDR2 SYDVKM. The DNA for the CDR3 is TGTGCCAGCAGTCCAGGGGTTGGGACCTACGAGCAGTACTTC. Translation: CASSPGVGTYEQYF.